This T cell receptor beta chain is drawn from a study of spatial heterogeneity in lung cancer. Across the whole study: The average appearance count of each unique TCR and UMI combination in raw reads was more than nine. Findings of the study overall: Blood showed ubiquitous tumor TCRs more often at resection than at routine follow-up.

As to time point: sample taken at primary tumor resection. Unsorted whole RNA samples from tumor, nontumor lung or frozen PBMC were sequenced. The donors, 60 to 80 patients with untreated early-stage non-small cell lung cancer, provided the samples. Individual TCR cDNA molecules each bore their own unique molecular identifier. TCRdb ran MiXCR on the 5' RACE reads and lists one entry per CDR3 protein. The data contain over 14,000 distinct CDR3 sequences, 7.9% of them singletons. This clonotype showed up many times. Its cognate antigen is unknown. Trimming left V 6 bases short and J 1 base short, with 9 bases between. The CDR3 extends over 12 amino acids. CDR1 DFQATT and CDR2 SNEGSKA come from the germline V gene (reference sequence).

Sequences were derived from PBMCs, sampled at surgery. This chain uses TRBV20-1 with TRBJ2-5; maybe TRBD1 (6 bases). This TCR was sampled from a female donor with early-stage non-small cell lung cancer. The CDR3 here is CSAPDSQETQYF. The CDR3 DNA follows: TGCAGTGCCCCGGACAGCCAAGAGACCCAGTACTTC.